Below are 2 T cell receptor beta chains sequenced from a single sample in a study of memory CD8 T cells in hepatitis C reinfection. Time point: peak reinfection, 3 to 8 weeks after reinfection detection. TCR sequencing was done directly ex vivo on sorted cells, without expansion in vitro. The repertoire was sequenced with immunoSEQ multiplex PCR; TCRdb's copy has only in-frame clones and lacks some. The sample lists 35,000 to 50,000 clones; around 89% were seen once. The sequenced material came from naive CD8+ T cells sorted from blood. These receptors came from a man between 18 and 29 years old with hepatitis C virus infection.

This chain uses TRBV19 with TRBJ2-7; the D gene is possibly TRBD1 (5 bases). Deletions cut 3 bases from V and 7 bases from J, with 22 bases between. The CDR3 totals 16 residues. Germline V gene sequence: CDR1 LNHDA, CDR2 SQIVND (reference sequence). The CDR3 loop reads CASSIGLEGVFGEQYF. Written as DNA, the CDR3 is TGTGCCAGTAGTATTGGCCTCGAAGGGGTTTTCGGTGAGCAGTACTTC.

This clone was counted only a few times. The V gene is TRBV7-8, the J gene TRBJ2-7; TRBD1 might be the D (5 bases). CDR1 and CDR2 (germline): SGHVS, FQNEAQ. Trimming shortened V by 1 base and J by 2 bases, and 12 bases separated the two germline ends. The CDR3 runs to 15 residues. CDR3 nucleotides: TGTGCCAGCAGCTTAGGAGCAGGGCCTGCCTACGAGCAGTACTTC. Protein sequence: CASSLGAGPAYEQYF.